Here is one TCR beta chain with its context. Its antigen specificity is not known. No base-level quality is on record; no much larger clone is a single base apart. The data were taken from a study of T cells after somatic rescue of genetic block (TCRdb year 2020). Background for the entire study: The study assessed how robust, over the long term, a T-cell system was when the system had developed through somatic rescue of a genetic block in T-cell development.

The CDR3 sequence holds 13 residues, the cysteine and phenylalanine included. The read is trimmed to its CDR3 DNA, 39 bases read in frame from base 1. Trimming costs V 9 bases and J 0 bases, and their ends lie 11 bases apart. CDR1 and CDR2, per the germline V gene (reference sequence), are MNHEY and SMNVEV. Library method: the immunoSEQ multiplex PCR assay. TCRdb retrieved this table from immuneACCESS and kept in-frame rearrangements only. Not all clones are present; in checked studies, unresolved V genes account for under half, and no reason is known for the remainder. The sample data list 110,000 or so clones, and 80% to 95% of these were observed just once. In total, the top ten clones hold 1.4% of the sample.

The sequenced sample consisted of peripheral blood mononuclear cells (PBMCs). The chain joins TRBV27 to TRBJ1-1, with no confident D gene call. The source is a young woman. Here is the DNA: TGTGCCAGTTCCCATAGGATGAACACTGAAGCTTTCTTT. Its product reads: CASSHRMNTEAFF.